Below, 4 T cell receptor beta chains from the same sample are listed, as sequenced in a study of blood T cell repertoires in COVID-19. Assay: immunoSEQ multiplex PCR; the TCRdb copy retains only in-frame clones and omits some. This table has about 290,000 clones, roughly 90% appearing once. The sequencing input was PBMCs or T cells enriched from blood (not recorded which). The receptors were gathered from a woman aged 40 to 50 who had recovered from COVID-19.

The chain employs TRBV6-5 and TRBJ2-1; TRBD2 aligns across 8 bases. J gave up 3 bases and V 10 bases, and 8 bases lay outside the gene matches. The CDR3 runs 14 residues. Germline CDR1 is MNHEY and CDR2 is SVGAGI. The CDR3: CATSGTSLYNEQFF. CDR3 DNA sequence: TGTGCCACCTCCGGGACTAGTCTCTACAATGAGCAGTTCTTC.

The gene calls are TRBV28 and TRBJ1-2; no firm D call. Per germline, CDR1 MDHEN and CDR2 SYDVKM. The CDR3 runs to 14 residues. V was pared by 1 base and J by 7 bases, with 13 bases between. CDR3 in amino acids: CASSLFEGVRGYTF. As DNA, the CDR3 is TGTGCCAGCAGTTTATTTGAGGGAGTCCGTGGCTACACCTTC.

J is TRBJ1-1 and V is TRBV27; 9 bases line up with TRBD1. This CDR3 is built from 14 residues. V trimming: 8 bases; J trimming: 6 bases; junction bases outside the gene matches: 10. Germline CDR1 and CDR2: MNHEY and SMNVEV (reference sequence). The CDR3 bases are TGTGCCAGCGTTTCCGGGACAGGGAGACCTGAAGCTTTCTTT. It codes for CASVSGTGRPEAFF.

This chain links TRBV13 with TRBJ2-1; D possibly corresponds to TRBD1 (6 bases). The germline gives CDR1 PRHDT, CDR2 FYEKMQ (reference sequence). Trimming cost V 8 bases and J 2 bases, with 16 bases left between them. The CDR3 contains 15 residues. The chain's CDR3 is CASSHSGAPYNEQFF. The CDR3 nucleotides are TGTGCCAGCTCTCACTCAGGGGCCCCCTACAATGAGCAGTTCTTC. Full variable domain (remainder filled in from reference TRBV13 and TRBJ2-1): AAGVIQSPRHLIKEKRETATLKCYPIPRHDTVYWYQQGPGQDPQFLISFYEKMQSDKGSIPDRFSAQQFSDYHSELNMSSLELGDSALYFCASSHSGAPYNEQFFGPGTRLTVL.